The entry below describes one T cell receptor beta chain. The sample is drawn from a study of blood T cell repertoires in COVID-19. The CDR3 extends over 17 amino acids. Deletions cut 0 bases from V and 1 base from J, with 14 bases between. Germline V CDR1 and CDR2: SGHDN, FVKESK. Sequencing used immunoSEQ multiplex PCR; TCRdb keeps in-frame clones, though not all of them. The data contain 180,000 or so clones, about three quarters of them singletons. Sequencing input: peripheral blood. The J gene is TRBJ2-3, the V gene TRBV14; perhaps TRBD2 as D (6 bases). This TCR was recovered from a woman aged 50 to 65 with active or convalescent COVID-19. This chain's CDR3 is CASSQESGYWGTDTQYF. CDR3 in DNA: TGTGCCAGCAGCCAAGAAAGCGGGTATTGGGGCACAGATACGCAGTATTTT.